This entry concerns a single TCR beta chain. Given the absence of the conserved phenylalanine or tryptophan at the CDR3 end, a read error is likely. CDR1 is MNHEY, CDR2 SVGAGI, per germline. CDR3 length: 14 residues. V was pared by 6 bases and J by 5 bases, with 5 bases of the junction left unmatched. This entry comes from a study of tumor and adjacent non-tumor tissue in lung cancer. Three rounds of nested PCR, following a modified ARM-PCR protocol, produced the TCRbeta library. TCRdb re-analysed the multiplex PCR reads in MiXCR, keeping a single row per CDR3 protein. The sample lists 91,000 or so distinct CDR3 sequences; roughly 66% were seen once. The template was RNA from unsorted bulk tissue.

The rearrangement uses TRBV6-5 and TRBJ2-5; 11 nucleotides match TRBD2. The receptor was isolated from a man between 60 and 75 years old with non-small cell lung cancer. Material: lung tumor tissue. CDR3 sequence reads: CASRQGLAVETQYY. Here the CDR3 DNA reads TGTGCCAGCAGGCAGGGACTAGCGGTGGAGACCCAGTACTAC.